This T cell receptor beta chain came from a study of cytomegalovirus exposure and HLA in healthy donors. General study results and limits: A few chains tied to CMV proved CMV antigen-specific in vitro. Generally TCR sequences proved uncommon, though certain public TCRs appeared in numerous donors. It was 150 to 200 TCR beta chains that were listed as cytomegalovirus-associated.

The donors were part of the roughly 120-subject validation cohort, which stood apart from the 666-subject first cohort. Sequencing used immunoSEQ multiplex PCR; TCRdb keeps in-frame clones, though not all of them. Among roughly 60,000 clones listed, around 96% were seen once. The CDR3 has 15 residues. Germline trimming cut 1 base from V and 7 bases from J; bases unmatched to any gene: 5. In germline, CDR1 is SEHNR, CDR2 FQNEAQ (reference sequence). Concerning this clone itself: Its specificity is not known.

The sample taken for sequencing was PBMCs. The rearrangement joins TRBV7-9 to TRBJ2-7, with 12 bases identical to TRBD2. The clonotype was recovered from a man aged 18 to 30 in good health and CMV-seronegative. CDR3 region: CASSLGLAGVGEQYF. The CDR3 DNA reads TGTGCCAGCAGCTTAGGACTAGCGGGAGTGGGGGAGCAGTACTTC.